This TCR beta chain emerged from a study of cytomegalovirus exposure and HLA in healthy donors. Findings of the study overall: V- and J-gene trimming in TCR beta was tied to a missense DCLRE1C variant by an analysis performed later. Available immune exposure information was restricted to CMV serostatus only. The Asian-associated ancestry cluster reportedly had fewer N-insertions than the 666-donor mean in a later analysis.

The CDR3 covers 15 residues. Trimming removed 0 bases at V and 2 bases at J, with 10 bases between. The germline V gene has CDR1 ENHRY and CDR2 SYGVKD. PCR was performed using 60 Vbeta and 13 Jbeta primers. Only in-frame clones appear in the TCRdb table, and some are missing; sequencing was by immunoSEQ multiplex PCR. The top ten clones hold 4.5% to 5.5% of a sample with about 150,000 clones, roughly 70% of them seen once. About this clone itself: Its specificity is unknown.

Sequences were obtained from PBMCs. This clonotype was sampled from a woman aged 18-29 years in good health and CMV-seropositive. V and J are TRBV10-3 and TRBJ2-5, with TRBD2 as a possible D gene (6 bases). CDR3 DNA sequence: TGTGCCATCAGTGAGTCGGTGGGGGGACAAGAGACCCAGTACTTC. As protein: CAISESVGGQETQYF.